This entry lists 27 T cell receptor beta chains sequenced from one sample in a study of blood T cell repertoires in COVID-19 (dated by TCRdb to 2019 to 2021). Library preparation employed the immunoSEQ multiplex PCR assay. The table was pulled from immuneACCESS by TCRdb, which kept in-frame rearrangements only. Such tables lose some clones; where checked, under half of the loss comes from unresolved V genes, and the rest has no known cause. The sample data list some 23,000 clones, and 80% to 95% of these were observed just once. The ten largest clones take up under 20% of the sample. The sample comprised peripheral blood. These receptor sequences come from a human donor in a cohort sampled during active COVID-19.

The V call is TRBV6-1, the J call TRBJ1-5; no firm D call. Trimming removed 0 bases from V and 5 bases from J, with 14 bases in between. The CDR3 totals 16 residues. CDR1 is MNHNS and CDR2 is SASEGT in the germline V gene. CDR3 region: CASSEALRVTYQPQHF. In nucleotides, the CDR3 is TGTGCCAGCAGTGAAGCGCTTCGGGTCACCTATCAGCCCCAGCATTTT.

The rearrangement links TRBV4-2 to TRBJ2-1; 9 nucleotides line up with TRBD1. The CDR3 length is 15 residues. Germline trimming cut 4 bases from V and 6 bases from J; bases unmatched to any gene: 7. The germline V gene encodes CDR1 LGHNA and CDR2 YNFKEQ. CDR3 sequence: CASSPGQGSRNEQFF. CDR3 nucleotides: TGTGCCAGCAGCCCGGGACAGGGATCCCGCAATGAGCAGTTCTTC.

The chain uses TRBV2 and TRBJ2-2; the D gene is possibly TRBD2 (5 bases). The CDR3 totals 15 residues. The germline V and J ends were trimmed by 5 bases and 2 bases, with 12 bases remaining between them. Germline V gives CDR1 SNHLY, CDR2 FYNNEI. DNA of the CDR3: TGTGCCAGCAGTCTACTAGAGCCTAACACCGGGGAGCTGTTTTTT. Translation gives CASSLLEPNTGELFF.

This sequence joins TRBV6-5 and TRBJ1-6; 7 positions match TRBD1. The germline gives CDR1 MNHEY, CDR2 SVGAGI. The CDR3 extends over 15 amino acids. The V and J ends lost 6 bases and 10 bases, in that order; junction bases with no gene match: 12. The CDR3 spells CASRDLGQRLSPLHF. CDR3 nucleotides: TGTGCCAGCAGAGACCTGGGACAGAGGCTCTCACCCCTCCACTTT.

V gene TRBV24-1 combines with J gene TRBJ1-1, with D maybe TRBD1 (6 bases). The CDR3 contains 16 residues. CDR1 is KGHDR, CDR2 SFDVKD, per germline. V lost 3 bases, J lost 6 bases, and 19 bases lay in between. The CDR3 sequence is CATSDRETGKLPEAFF. In nucleotides, the CDR3 is TGTGCCACCAGTGATCGTGAAACAGGGAAACTCCCTGAAGCTTTCTTT.

This clone turned up a few times. This rearrangement joins TRBV29-1 to TRBJ1-1, with 12 bases fitting TRBD1. Germline V CDR1 and CDR2: SQVTM, ANQGSEA. After removal of 6 bases from V and 1 base from J, the junction contained 6 bases not matched to a gene. This CDR3 region has 15 residues. The CDR3 loop reads CSVSGTGGRNTEAFF. The CDR3 DNA reads as TGCAGCGTCTCCGGGACAGGGGGCAGGAACACTGAAGCTTTCTTT.

The chain recombines TRBV7-6 with TRBJ2-5; 7 positions agree with TRBD2. The CDR3 spans 15 residues. Germline V gene lookup returns CDR1 SGHVS and CDR2 FNYEAQ. Losses at the gene ends were 5 bases for V and 3 bases for J; bases not matched to a gene: 9. The chain's CDR3 is CASSLGGGREETQYF. The DNA for the CDR3 is TGTGCCAGCAGCCTAGGCGGGGGACGTGAAGAGACCCAGTACTTC.

This rearrangement joins TRBV2 to TRBJ1-5, with 7 bases fitting TRBD1. The CDR3 runs to 16 residues. CDR1 is SNHLY, CDR2 FYNNEI, per germline. Unmatched junction bases numbered 11, after V lost 6 bases and J lost 3 bases. In nucleotides, the CDR3 is TGTGCCAGCAGGCCCACCGGGACAGACTACAATCAGCCCCAGCATTTT. This gives the protein CASRPTGTDYNQPQHF.

The J gene is TRBJ2-1, the V gene TRBV12-5; 9 bases fit TRBD1. CDR1 and CDR2 (germline): LGHNT, FRNRAP. The length of the CDR3 is 16 residues. Unmatched junction bases numbered 9, after V lost 3 bases and J lost 6 bases. The CDR3 protein is CASGFPSGTGFNEQFF. CDR3 DNA sequence: TGTGCTAGTGGTTTCCCCTCGGGGACAGGGTTCAATGAGCAGTTCTTC.

CDR3 coding DNA: TGTGCCAGCAGCCCCAGGGACAGGGGGGACTCCTACAATGAGCAGTTCTTC. Translation: CASSPRDRGDSYNEQFF. The rearrangement uses TRBV11-2 and TRBJ2-1, with TRBD1 matching 11 bases. Germline CDR1 SGHAT, CDR2 FQNNGV. The CDR3 sequence is 17 residues long. After removal of 5 bases from V and 0 bases from J, the junction contained 6 bases not matched to a gene. The full variable domain, rest sourced from reference TRBV11-2 and TRBJ2-1, is EAGVAQSPRYKIIEKRQSVAFWCNPISGHATLYWYQQILGQGPKLLIQFQNNGVVDDSQLPKDRFSAERLKGVDSTLKIQPAKLEDSAVYLCASSPRDRGDSYNEQFFGPGTRLTVL.

The CDR3 loop reads CASSLGLAAMTSSYNEQFF. DNA of the CDR3: TGCGCCAGCAGCTTGGGGCTAGCGGCGATGACGAGCTCCTACAATGAGCAGTTCTTC. The chain is built from TRBV5-1 and TRBJ2-1; 7 bases agree with TRBD2. CDR1 and CDR2 (germline): SGHRS, YFSETQ. The CDR3 is 19 residues long. Losses at the gene ends were 0 bases for V and 0 bases for J; bases not matched to a gene: 12.

This sequence joins TRBV24-1 and TRBJ1-5, with 11 bases identical to TRBD1. The germline V gene has CDR1 KGHDR and CDR2 SFDVKD. Unmatched junction bases numbered 3, after V lost 5 bases and J lost 7 bases. The CDR3 consists of 14 residues. CDR3 in DNA: TGTGCCACCAGTGGAGGGGACAGGGGGCAGCCCCAGCATTTT. Amino acid sequence: CATSGGDRGQPQHF.

The chain joins TRBV3-1 (or the pseudogene TRBV3-2) to TRBJ1-2; D unclear. Between the trimmed V and J ends, which lost 5 bases and 8 bases, there was a span of 18 bases. The germline V gene has CDR1 LGHDT and CDR2 YNNKEL (reference sequence). The CDR3 totals 14 residues. This chain's CDR3 is CASSESGIKYGYTF. The CDR3 DNA sequence: TGTGCCAGCAGCGAATCGGGGATCAAGTACGGCTACACCTTC.

The chain couples TRBV3-1 (or the pseudogene TRBV3-2) to TRBJ2-7, with 9 positions matching TRBD1. This CDR3 contains 15 residues. V was clipped by 3 bases and J by 2 bases; unmatched bases: 5. From germline, CDR1 is LGHDT and CDR2 YNNKEL (reference sequence). As DNA, the CDR3 is TGTGCCAGCAGCCACACGGGACAGGGAGCCTACGAGCAGTACTTC. This sequence encodes CASSHTGQGAYEQYF.

The chain carries TRBV6-5 and TRBJ2-7; 9 bases agree with TRBD1. From germline, CDR1 is MNHEY and CDR2 SVGAGI. J gave up 7 bases and V 2 bases, and 12 bases lay outside the gene matches. This CDR3 contains 16 residues. CDR3 bases: TGTGCCAGCAGTTACGGGGGACAGGGTAGGCTGGGTGAGCAGTACTTC. This codes for CASSYGGQGRLGEQYF.

V gene TRBV9 combines with J gene TRBJ2-3; D remains ambiguous. V was shortened by 0 bases and J by 6 bases, with 2 bases between the two germline ends. CDR1 is SGDLS, CDR2 YYNGEE, per germline. The length of the CDR3 is 11 residues. CDR3 in DNA: TGTGCCAGCAGCGTAGCGGATACGCAGTATTTT. Residues: CASSVADTQYF.

This chain links TRBV6-5 with TRBJ2-2; TRBD1 agrees at 10 bases. This CDR3 has 15 amino acids. Germline CDR1 is MNHEY and CDR2 is SVGAGI. V lost 2 bases to trimming and J lost 7 bases; unmatched junction nucleotides: 4. The CDR3 DNA reads as TGTGCCAGCAGTTACCGACAGGGGGCTGGCGGGGAGCTGTTTTTT. It specifies CASSYRQGAGGELFF.

V and J are TRBV7-9 and TRBJ1-5, with TRBD1 matching 7 bases. Trimming at V came to 4 bases and at J to 0 bases, leaving 6 bases not matched to a gene. The CDR3 length is 16 residues. Germline loops: CDR1 SEHNR, CDR2 FQNEAQ (reference sequence). The chain's CDR3 is CASSSREGASNQPQHF. CDR3 DNA sequence: TGTGCCAGCAGCTCCAGAGAGGGGGCTAGCAATCAGCCCCAGCATTTT.

The CDR3 reads CASSERGGFTEAFF. DNA for the CDR3: TGTGCCAGCAGTGAAAGGGGAGGGTTCACTGAAGCTTTCTTT. The chain links TRBV6-1 to TRBJ1-1; weak D call: TRBD1 (5 bases). This CDR3 is built from 14 residues. Germline V CDR1 and CDR2: MNHNS, SASEGT. Trimming took 2 bases from V and 4 from J, leaving 11 bases between them.

V usage is TRBV29-1 and J usage is TRBJ1-1; the match to TRBD1 covers 7 bases. This CDR3 contains 16 residues. CDR1 is SQVTM, CDR2 ANQGSEA, per germline. V gave up 0 bases and J gave up 6 bases; unmatched junction bases: 13. CDR3 sequence reads: CSVEDGAMEGAPEAFF. CDR3 nucleotides: TGCAGCGTTGAAGACGGGGCCATGGAGGGGGCCCCTGAAGCTTTCTTT.

The chain combines TRBV6-1 with TRBJ1-3; D is unresolved. This CDR3 has 15 amino acids. Germline CDR1 is MNHNS and CDR2 is SASEGT. The V end was cut by 1 base, the J end by 3 bases, with 10 bases between. The DNA of the CDR3 is TGTGCCAGCAGTGAAGACGGCCGGGTTGGAAACACCATATATTTT. It yields the protein CASSEDGRVGNTIYF.

The rearrangement uses TRBV10-3 and TRBJ1-2; TRBD1 agrees at 7 bases. The germline V gene has CDR1 ENHRY and CDR2 SYGVKD. This CDR3 region has 14 residues. Unmatched junction bases numbered 2, after V lost 2 bases and J lost 2 bases. The CDR3 region is CAISEGGQNYGYTF. The CDR3 DNA follows: TGTGCCATCAGTGAGGGGGGACAGAACTATGGCTACACCTTC.

This chain links TRBV15 with TRBJ2-3; no clear D gene. V lost 5 bases, J lost 4 bases, and 4 bases lay in between. In germline, CDR1 is LNHNV, CDR2 YYDKDF (reference sequence). CDR3 length: 11 residues. The CDR3: CATSLSDTQYF. The CDR3 nucleotides read TGTGCCACCAGCTTATCAGATACGCAGTATTTT.

This chain connects TRBV10-3 to TRBJ2-7; 8 bases are a match to TRBD1. The ends lost 8 bases at V and 2 bases at J; junction bases unmatched: 5. Germline V gene sequence: CDR1 ENHRY, CDR2 SYGVKD. This CDR3 contains 13 residues. Written as DNA, the CDR3 is TGTGCCATCCTCGGACAGGGACCCTACGAGCAGTACTTC. Its protein is CAILGQGPYEQYF.

This chain joins TRBV12-3 or TRBV12-4 and TRBJ1-6; D gene ambiguous. This CDR3 comprises 11 residues. V was pared by 6 bases and J by 11 bases, with 8 bases between. The CDR3 DNA is TGTGCCAGCAGCTCCCGAGCACCCCTCCACTTT. It specifies CASSSRAPLHF.

The genes are TRBV11-2 and TRBJ2-5; D unclear. The CDR3 runs 16 residues. CDR1 is SGHAT and CDR2 is FQNNGV in the germline V gene. V dropped 2 bases and J dropped 0 bases, with 13 bases sitting between them. CDR3 region: CASSLFLAADQETQYF. For the CDR3, the DNA is TGTGCCAGCAGCTTATTTCTCGCGGCCGACCAAGAGACCCAGTACTTC.

V and J are TRBV6-6 and TRBJ2-7, with a possible D match to TRBD2 (6 bases). The CDR3 runs 11 residues. CDR1 is MNHNY, CDR2 SVGAGI, per germline (reference sequence). Trimming took off 6 bases at V and 5 bases at J, with 8 bases between the two ends. Here the CDR3 DNA reads TGTGCCAGCAGGATAGCGGACGAGCAGTACTTC. Translation gives CASRIADEQYF.